This entry concerns a single TCR beta chain. Its target is unknown. This sample is part of a study of cytomegalovirus exposure and HLA in healthy donors. Study-wide results and limits: There was a cluster of highly shared sequence variants that was likely a sequencing artifact. TCR beta chains associated with HLA were, in a later analysis, more clonally expanded than equally common others.

Those who donated were healthy bone marrow donors. Both 60 Vbeta primers and 13 Jbeta primers went into the PCR. The method was immunoSEQ multiplex PCR; TCRdb's version includes in-frame clones alone and lacks a portion of them. The table records 150,000 to 200,000 clones, about 79% of them present only once. The germline CDR1 and CDR2 sequences are SGHNT and YYREEE (reference sequence). Deletions cut 4 bases from V and 5 bases from J, with 13 bases between. The CDR3 contains 14 residues. V usage is TRBV5-4 and J usage is TRBJ2-1; a weak D match, TRBD2 (6 bases). Sequenced material: PBMCs. The receptor was derived from a woman between 45 and 60 years old in good health and CMV-seropositive. The CDR3: CASSPRDGDNEQFF. CDR3 DNA sequence: TGTGCCAGCAGCCCGCGGGACGGAGACAATGAGCAGTTCTTC.